The entry below gives a single T cell receptor beta chain sequence along with its context. Its cognate antigen has yet to be identified. No clone much larger than this one lies a single base away; base qualities are absent. The entry originates in a study of shared clonotypes between healthy human individuals (dated by TCRdb to 2018 to 2021). With regard to the full study: Three men and a couple of women, aged 18 to 49 years, made up the cohort. Different laboratories and diverse techniques were used to prepare libraries and sequence TCR repertoires, to increase sequencing depth and limit assay-specific biases. Leukapheresis yielded between about 0.94 and 8.9 billion PBMCs per donor. To estimate repertoire size and how much clonotypes are shared between individuals, the study performed deep sequencing of blood TCR repertoires from roughly five healthy adults. For each donor, CD4 naive and CD4 memory were each run on three plates, CD8 naive on two plates, and CD8 memory on one plate.

Overall results and qualifications from the work: Estimated clonotype richness was generally larger for naive than for memory subsets. Pairwise subsampling indicated that sequencing depth was expected to affect the degree of clonotype sharing among donors. Clonotypes shared by all four sorted-subset donors showed higher generation probabilities than non-shared clonotypes. Even with the large sequencing depth, rarefaction of the sorted-subset datasets indicated that sequencing was incomplete. About 5% of naive CD4, 3.5% of naive CD8, about 2.1% of memory CD4, and around 0.42% of memory CD8 clonotypes were shared across several donors. Because the study included only a small number of donors, the genetic and exposure-history diversity represented was limited. Sampling was restricted to blood, and TCR repertoires in tissue are likely to differ from TCR repertoires in blood.

The cysteine opens and the phenylalanine closes a CDR3 of 15 amino acids. Just CDR3 DNA is preserved here, 45 bases in frame from base 1. The V end loses 3 bases and the J end loses 3 bases, and a stretch of 15 bases separates them. The germline V gene specifies SGHDT as CDR1 and YYEEEE as CDR2. Using the deep immunoSEQ assay, multiplex PCR amplified TCR CDR3 regions from genomic DNA. Extracted genomic DNA from each cell subset was distributed evenly across all wells of several immunoSEQ 96-well plates, and each plate was treated as a replicate. Each replicate PCR for sorted subsets received around 210 ng genomic DNA, equal to tens of thousands of T cell genomes. Purified libraries were quantified with a Qubit 3.0 fluorometer, sized on a Bioanalyzer 2100, and re-quantified with the KAPA Library Quantification kit. Every immunoSEQ 96-well plate was sequenced on a separate single-read 150-cycle Illumina NextSeq 550 flow cell. Turning to the authors' computational methods: Because the immunoSEQ output included only junctional sequences and no quality scores, the filtering could not be the same as the filtering used for full-length reads. Sequences were annotated with PyIR, a Python wrapper for IgBLAST v1.9, using IMGT germline references to assign V/J genes and CDR3. Any read was removed if the V/J assignment was weak (E-value above 1e-6), the CDR3 was missing, or the read contained stop codons, out-of-frame junctions, or ambiguous translated residues. V3J clonotypes were defined as sequences sharing an identical inferred V gene, J gene, and CDR3 amino acid sequence. Percentage overlap between repertoires was calculated by dividing the number of shared unique clonotypes by the size of the smaller repertoire. RTK rarefaction, the Chao1 estimator, and Recon v2.1 estimates of unobserved clonotypes were used to assess repertoire richness. Generation probabilities for all TCRbeta clonotypes obtained by the gDNA method from four donors were computed using OLGA. TCRdb mirrors the immuneACCESS table, restricted to in-frame sequences. Some clones are absent from its copies; in checked studies, under half trace to an unresolved V gene, and the reason for the others is unknown. Clonal size and the V and J genes are those of that table, whereas D and trimming came from the DNA. This sample has more than 1.2 million clones in its table, and around 98.5% of those were observed once. The top ten clones comprise 0.36% of the sample.

The donors were healthy, HIV-negative adults with no recently reported acute infections or vaccinations. Only Caucasian adults living in Nashville, Tennessee, USA were represented among the donors. CD4+ T cells were enriched through magnetic negative selection, after which naive cells were positively selected on CD45RA and the remaining negative fraction served as the memory subset. Blood was obtained by leukapheresis, after which PBMCs were separated by Ficoll-Histopaque density gradient centrifugation and cryopreserved in liquid nitrogen vapor phase. Analytical flow cytometry was used to check the purity and quantity of every magnetically sorted T cell population. From each sorted fraction, genomic DNA was isolated and quantified by UV absorbance on a Nanodrop 2000c.

The clonotype comes from a man aged 25-40 years in good health. The source material was naive CD4+ T cells sorted from blood. This specimen's cell subset or site label, per the study, means: CD45RA+ positively selected. Recombination connected TRBV5-6 to TRBJ1-1; the D gene is perhaps TRBD1, from 6 matching bases. The DNA sequence is TGTGCCAGCAGCTCTCGCAGGGGCCGGTACACTGAAGCTTTCTTT. Translated, this is CASSSRRGRYTEAFF.